Detailed here is one TCR beta chain. This sample stems from a study of blood T cell repertoires in COVID-19. Whole-study context: Whether acute or convalescent, the COVID-19 samples came from the United States, Italy and Spain. T cells, B-cell-depleted T cells, or PBMCs supplied cDNA or gDNA.

Per the authors' pipeline: Using reference gene primer amplification, nucleated cell counts were estimated. Assay: immunoSEQ multiplex PCR; the TCRdb copy retains only in-frame clones and omits some. Clone size and V and J calls were adopted from that table, with D and trimming inferred from the DNA. The table includes approximately 150,000 clones, 81% detected once. V shed 2 bases and J 4 bases; nucleotides not matched to a gene: 6. The CDR3 consists of 17 residues. Germline CDR1 reads MDHEN; CDR2 reads SYDVKM. Material: peripheral blood. This TCR came from a man in his sixties with active or convalescent COVID-19. The chain combines TRBV28 with TRBJ2-4, with 12 bases fitting TRBD2. The CDR3 sequence is CASSLLRLAGAKNIQYF. In DNA, the CDR3 is TGTGCCAGCAGTTTACTCAGACTAGCGGGGGCGAAAAACATTCAGTACTTC.